This T cell receptor (beta chain) was profiled in a study of post-analysis software for immune sequencing data. The study, taken as a whole, reports: When compared against controls, multiple sclerosis patients showed significantly lower normalized Chao1 diversity.

With regard to this clonotype: The antigen remains unidentified.

Incorporated into the TCR beta cDNA libraries were unique molecular identifiers, which served to reduce PCR and sequencing biases. Some 500,000 cDNA molecules were obtained per 1 to 10 million input T cells. TCRdb independently ran MiXCR on the PCR reads; one entry per CDR3 protein. The table lists 550,000 to 700,000 distinct CDR3 sequences, 40% to 50% of them singletons, with over 1.5% in the top ten. Sample: blood. The clonotype originates from a girl between 5 and 17 years old with multiple sclerosis.

The CDR3 here is CASSSLGGSSYNEQFF. The DNA of the CDR3 is TGTGCCAGCAGCTCTTTAGGCGGGAGCTCCTACAATGAGCAGTTCTTC. The V call is TRBV7-9, the J call TRBJ2-1; 7 bases are a match to TRBD2. Germline CDR1 SEHNR, CDR2 FQNEAQ (reference sequence). CDR3 length: 16 amino acids. V lost 4 bases and J lost 0; bases outside the gene matches: 6.